This entry is about one TCR beta chain. Some clones are missing from TCRdb's copy, which holds only in-frame ones; the method was immunoSEQ multiplex PCR. The sample records some 100,000 clones, about nine tenths being singletons. This sample stems from a study of T cell changes during pregnancy in multiple sclerosis. The specimen was peripheral blood, collected in the second trimester of pregnancy. The clonotype was recovered from a female donor with multiple sclerosis, enrolled in a pregnancy study.

CDR3 DNA sequence: TGCAGCGCCCTTCCGGAAGCTTTCTTT. It yields the protein CSALPEAFF. The chain has TRBV29-1 and TRBJ1-1, with D unresolved. V dropped 7 bases and J dropped 8 bases, with 8 bases sitting between them. Germline V gene data show CDR1 as SQVTM and CDR2 as ANQGSEA. The CDR3 is made up of 9 amino acids. The variable domain in full, with the rest retrieved from reference TRBV29-1 and TRBJ1-1, is SAVISQKPSRDICQRGTSLTIQCQVDSQVTMMFWYRQQPGQSLTLIATANQGSEATYESGFVIDKFPISRPNLTFSTLTVSNMSPEDSSIYLCSALPEAFFGQGTRLTVV.